What follows are 31 T cell receptor beta chains derived from one specimen sequenced in a study of T cell responses to AZD1222 COVID-19 vaccine (dated by TCRdb to about 2021). Explained via the paper, the time point label denotes: about 28 days (+/-7) after the second vaccine dose. Libraries were built with the immunoSEQ multiplex PCR assay. TCRdb took this table from immuneACCESS and kept in-frame rearrangements with V and J called. Such tables lack part of the clones; where checked against another copy, unresolved V genes explain under half of the gap, and the rest is unexplained. The sample table records roughly 99,000 clones; about nine tenths of these occur just once. Under 9.5% of the sample lies in the top ten. Sequenced material: peripheral blood, taken 28 days after the second AZD1222 dose. The receptors originated from an adult who received the AZD1222 COVID-19 vaccine.

Only one count was recorded for this clone. The rearrangement uses TRBV19 and TRBJ1-2; TRBD1 matches 7 bases. V trimming: 7 bases; J trimming: 4 bases; junction bases outside the gene matches: 9. CDR3 size: 14 residues. Germline V gives CDR1 LNHDA, CDR2 SQIVND (reference sequence). The CDR3 region has the DNA TGTGCCAGTACCCCAACAGGGGCGTCCTATGGCTACACCTTC. Its protein product is CASTPTGASYGYTF.

The J gene is TRBJ1-3, the V gene TRBV4-1; D not resolved. In germline, CDR1 is MGHRA, CDR2 YSYEKL. V was trimmed by 1 base and J by 0 bases, leaving 4 bases between them. The CDR3 consists of 14 residues. CDR3 region: CASSQGSSGNTIYF. The CDR3 bases are TGCGCCAGCAGCCAAGGAAGCTCTGGAAACACCATATATTTT.

J is TRBJ1-1 and V is TRBV19, with 8 positions matching TRBD1. Germline values: CDR1 LNHDA, CDR2 SQIVND (reference sequence). This CDR3 comprises 14 residues. V dropped 3 bases and J dropped 6; count of bases not matched to a gene: 6. The CDR3 DNA is TGTGCCAGTAGTATGGCCAGGGGGCGCGCTGAAGCTTTCTTT. Amino acids: CASSMARGRAEAFF.

The chain uses TRBV12-2 and TRBJ1-1; TRBD1, the table's D call, lacks a check against the DNA. TRBV12-2 constitutes a pseudogene. The CDR3 contains 16 residues. CDR3 sequence reads: CASRLEETGSRTEAFF. CDR3 in DNA: TGTGCAAGTCGCTTAGAAGAGACAGGGTCCCGGACTGAAGCTTTCTTT.

V gene TRBV29-1 combines with J gene TRBJ1-1; D is unclear. Trimming shortened V by 4 bases and J by 1 base, and 4 bases separated the two germline ends. CDR3 size: 11 residues. CDR1 and CDR2 (germline): SQVTM, ANQGSEA. The CDR3 is CSVGKNTEAFF. In DNA form, the CDR3 reads TGCAGCGTTGGCAAGAACACTGAAGCTTTCTTT.

A remark on this clone: The junction differs from germline at one of its ends, possibly a read error. This chain joins TRBV19 and TRBJ1-2; D is unresolved. The CDR3 is 15 residues long. The germline CDR1 and CDR2 sequences are LNHDA and SQIVND (reference sequence). The CDR3 protein is CASSIPTYTNYGYTF. CDR3 bases: TGTGCCAGCAGTATCCCGACCTATACTAACTATGGCTACACCTTC.

The rearrangement links TRBV7-9 to TRBJ1-1, with a possible D match to TRBD1 (5 bases). The CDR3 is made up of 15 amino acids. From germline, CDR1 is SEHNR and CDR2 FQNEAQ (reference sequence). Trimming shortened V by 5 bases and J by 3 bases, and 16 bases separated the two germline ends. CDR3 bases: TGTGCCAGCAGCCCCGGGAAGGGGCGGTACACTGAAGCTTTCTTT. Amino acids: CASSPGKGRYTEAFF.

The genes are TRBV7-9 and TRBJ2-2; tentative D call: TRBD1 (6 bases). The V end lost 5 bases, the J end lost 5 bases, and 15 bases lay between the germline ends. The CDR3 extends over 15 amino acids. Germline lookup yields CDR1 SEHNR and CDR2 FQNEAQ (reference sequence). The CDR3 loop is CASSGQNRETGELFF. CDR3 coding DNA: TGTGCCAGCAGCGGACAGAACAGGGAGACCGGGGAGCTGTTTTTT.

V is TRBV28 and J is TRBJ1-2; 9 bases are a match to TRBD1. The J segment lost 3 bases and the V segment lost 6 bases, leaving 11 bases of the junction unmatched. Per the germline V gene, CDR1 is MDHEN and CDR2 is SYDVKM. This CDR3 spans 16 amino acids. In DNA form, the CDR3 reads TGTGCCAGCAGCTACAAGACGGACAGGGGTTACTATGGCTACACCTTC. The encoded protein is CASSYKTDRGYYGYTF.

The chain carries TRBV30 and TRBJ2-3; D gene uncertain. CDR1 and CDR2 from the germline V gene are GTSNPN and SVGIG (reference sequence). The CDR3 spans 13 residues. The V end lost 1 base, the J end lost 5 bases, and 10 bases lay between the germline ends. The CDR3 sequence is CAWSARVKDTQYF. In DNA, the CDR3 is TGTGCCTGGAGTGCTAGGGTGAAAGATACGCAGTATTTT.

The chain is built from TRBV7-2 and TRBJ1-6, with D uncertain. The CDR3 is made up of 15 amino acids. The V end was cut by 1 base, the J end by 8 bases, with 12 bases between. Germline V lookup: CDR1 SGHTA, CDR2 FQGNSA. The CDR3 sequence is CASSLVSVVDSPLHF. DNA of the CDR3: TGTGCCAGCAGCTTAGTTTCCGTTGTCGATTCACCCCTCCACTTT.

V and J are TRBV28 and TRBJ2-3; no clear D gene. The ends were cut back, 5 bases at V and 2 bases at J, with 5 bases in the middle. This CDR3 is built from 12 residues. The germline V gene has CDR1 MDHEN and CDR2 SYDVKM. The chain's CDR3 is CASSISTDTQYF. The DNA of the CDR3 is TGTGCCAGCAGTATTTCCACAGATACGCAGTATTTT.

The chain links TRBV14 to TRBJ2-1; TRBD2 matches 9 bases. Per the germline V gene, CDR1 is SGHDN and CDR2 is FVKESK. The ends lost 4 bases at V and 7 bases at J; junction bases unmatched: 8. The CDR3 covers 15 residues. In DNA, the CDR3 is TGTGCCAGCAGCCGACAACTAGCGGGCACTAATGAGCAGTTCTTC. Encoded protein: CASSRQLAGTNEQFF.

The gene calls are TRBV4-1 and TRBJ1-6, with a weak D call TRBD1 (5 bases). V shed 0 bases and J shed 10 bases, with 16 bases lying between them. The CDR3 contains 16 residues. In germline, CDR1 is MGHRA, CDR2 YSYEKL. CDR3 amino acids: CASSQDPGTGGSPLHF. CDR3 DNA: TGCGCCAGCAGCCAAGATCCAGGGACTGGTGGGTCACCCCTCCACTTT.

V and J are TRBV4-3 and TRBJ2-1; TRBD2 aligns across 13 bases. CDR1 is LGHNA and CDR2 is YSLEER in the germline V gene. The CDR3 sequence is 16 residues long. V was pared by 3 bases and J by 6 bases, with 5 bases of the junction left unmatched. The CDR3 DNA sequence: TGCGCCAGCAGCCACCCTGGACTAGCGGGAGTCAATGAGCAGTTCTTC. Translated, it gives CASSHPGLAGVNEQFF.

V is TRBV10-2 and J is TRBJ2-1; TRBD1 agrees at 11 bases. This CDR3 is 15 amino acids long. Germline CDR1 is WSHSY and CDR2 is SAAADI. The V gene end was trimmed by 0 bases and the J gene end by 6 bases; junction bases not matched to a gene: 1. CDR3 sequence (DNA): TGCGCCAGCAGTGAGTCAGGGACAGGGGGCAATGAGCAGTTCTTC. It translates to CASSESGTGGNEQFF.

The chain is built from TRBV30 and TRBJ2-1; 7 positions agree with TRBD2. V lost 4 bases and J lost 4; bases outside the gene matches: 7. There are 14 residues in the CDR3. CDR1 and CDR2 from the germline V gene are GTSNPN and SVGIG (reference sequence). The CDR3 sequence is CAWKEAGRYNEQFF. CDR3 nucleotides: TGTGCCTGGAAGGAAGCGGGAAGGTACAATGAGCAGTTCTTC. The whole variable domain, filled in from reference TRBV30 and TRBJ2-1, reads SQTIHQWPATLVQPVGSPLSLECTVEGTSNPNLYWYRQAAGRGLQLLFYSVGIGQISSEVPQNLSASRPQDRQFILSSKKLLLSDSGFYLCAWKEAGRYNEQFFGPGTRLTVL.

The CDR3 loop is CASTLGQGTDTQYF. As DNA, the CDR3 is TGTGCCAGCACATTGGGACAGGGGACAGATACGCAGTATTTT. The chain couples TRBV2 to TRBJ2-3; TRBD1 aligns across 10 bases. The CDR3 runs to 14 residues. The V gene's germline CDR1 is SNHLY and CDR2 FYNNEI. Trimming at V came to 7 bases and at J to 3 bases, leaving 4 bases not matched to a gene.

The chain is built from TRBV11-2 and TRBJ2-7; D is possibly TRBD2 (5 bases). Per the germline V gene, CDR1 is SGHAT and CDR2 is FQNNGV. The length of the CDR3 is 13 residues. V shed 5 bases and J shed 6 bases, with 14 bases lying between them. CDR3 residues: CASSLWGETEQYF. The CDR3 DNA follows: TGTGCCAGCAGCCTGTGGGGAGAGACCGAGCAGTACTTC.

This clone was recorded only once. The chain uses TRBV10-3 and TRBJ1-1; D is possibly TRBD1 (5 bases). V was shortened by 2 bases and J by 6 bases, with 16 bases between the two germline ends. CDR1 is ENHRY, CDR2 SYGVKD, per germline. This CDR3 has 15 amino acids. The CDR3 reads CAISEPGHVWAEAFF. The DNA of the CDR3 is TGTGCCATCAGTGAGCCAGGACACGTGTGGGCTGAAGCTTTCTTT.

This chain connects TRBV10-2 to TRBJ2-3; D call uncertain. From germline, CDR1 is WSHSY and CDR2 SAAADI. Trimming left V 9 bases short and J 2 bases short, with 12 bases between. CDR3 length equals 13 residues. The CDR3 nucleotides read TGCGCCAGTGGGCCGGTTGTCACAGATACGCAGTATTTT. Amino acids: CASGPVVTDTQYF.

The chain recombines TRBV5-1 with TRBJ1-1; no definite D call. Germline V gene data show CDR1 as SGHRS and CDR2 as YFSETQ. The CDR3 length is 15 residues. Deletions cut 4 bases from V and 4 bases from J, with 17 bases between. CDR3 loop: CASSAPTGPGTEAFF. In DNA, the CDR3 is TGCGCCAGCAGCGCCCCGACCGGCCCGGGCACTGAAGCTTTCTTT.

V is TRBV5-8 and J is TRBJ2-3, with D perhaps being TRBD1 or TRBD2 (5 bases each). In germline, CDR1 is SGHTS, CDR2 YDEGEE. The V end was cut by 0 bases, the J end by 4 bases, with 18 bases between. The CDR3 sequence is 17 residues long. The CDR3 sequence is CASSLAQGAFGADTQYF. CDR3 in DNA: TGTGCCAGCAGCTTGGCGCAGGGAGCGTTTGGCGCAGATACGCAGTATTTT.

This chain links TRBV5-8 with TRBJ1-1; D is unresolved. The V gene's germline CDR1 is SGHTS and CDR2 YDEGEE. V shed 3 bases and J shed 5 bases, with 8 bases lying between them. The length of the CDR3 is 12 residues. The CDR3, as DNA: TGTGCCAGCAGCTACTTACGGACTGAAGCTTTCTTT. Amino acid sequence: CASSYLRTEAFF.

The rearrangement joins TRBV5-1 to TRBJ1-2, with D hard to call. Germline CDR1 SGHRS, CDR2 YFSETQ. This CDR3 is built from 14 residues. V was clipped by 2 bases and J by 7 bases, with 15 bases between them. The CDR3, as DNA: TGCGCCAGCAGCTTCCGATTAGAGGACGGTGGCTACACCTTC. Protein sequence: CASSFRLEDGGYTF.

The chain has TRBV4-1 and TRBJ2-7; D remains unclear. Germline V CDR1 and CDR2: MGHRA, YSYEKL. V shed 0 bases and J shed 2 bases, with 17 bases lying between them. The CDR3 loop spans 17 amino acids. CDR3 amino acids: CASSQEVLGNRAYEQYF. The CDR3 region has the DNA TGCGCCAGCAGCCAAGAGGTCTTAGGGAACCGAGCCTACGAGCAGTACTTC.

This clone was counted only a few times. J is TRBJ2-6 and V is TRBV7-6; 7 bases fit TRBD1. The CDR3 runs 15 residues. The ends lost 5 bases at V and 2 bases at J; junction bases unmatched: 3. Germline loops: CDR1 SGHVS, CDR2 FNYEAQ. This CDR3 reads CASSPTGAGANVLTF. The CDR3 nucleotides are TGTGCCAGCAGCCCAACAGGGGCTGGGGCCAACGTCCTGACTTTC.

The chain employs TRBV7-9 and TRBJ1-4; no reliable D call. The CDR3 extends over 15 amino acids. Trimming shortened V by 3 bases and J by 0 bases, and 8 bases separated the two germline ends. Germline V gene data show CDR1 as SEHNR and CDR2 as FQNEAQ (reference sequence). CDR3 sequence reads: CASSFPGPTNEKLFF. As DNA, the CDR3 is TGTGCCAGCAGCTTCCCAGGACCAACTAATGAAAAACTGTTTTTT.

The chain has TRBV13 and TRBJ2-3; D is unclear. CDR1 is PRHDT, CDR2 FYEKMQ, per germline (reference sequence). The CDR3 totals 14 residues. The ends were cut back, 0 bases at V and 0 bases at J, with 4 bases in the middle. The CDR3 is CASSLGRSTDTQYF. CDR3 DNA: TGTGCCAGCAGCTTAGGCAGAAGCACAGATACGCAGTATTTT.

The chain combines TRBV11-2 with TRBJ1-2; D is perhaps TRBD1 (5 bases). CDR1 is SGHAT, CDR2 FQNNGV, per germline. The CDR3 consists of 14 residues. The V end lost 3 bases, the J end lost 6 bases, and 14 bases lay between the germline ends. For the CDR3, the DNA is TGTGCCAGCAGCTTCCAGTCAGGGATGGATGGCTACACCTTC. Encoded protein: CASSFQSGMDGYTF. The complete variable domain, with remaining parts taken from reference TRBV11-2 and TRBJ1-2, reads EAGVAQSPRYKIIEKRQSVAFWCNPISGHATLYWYQQILGQGPKLLIQFQNNGVVDDSQLPKDRFSAERLKGVDSTLKIQPAKLEDSAVYLCASSFQSGMDGYTFGSGTRLTVV.

This chain links TRBV9 with TRBJ2-1; D might be TRBD1 (6 bases). Germline values: CDR1 SGDLS, CDR2 YYNGEE. V was clipped by 3 bases and J by 7 bases, with 17 bases between them. This CDR3 has 15 residues. CDR3 loop: CASSAPGVSRNEQFF. CDR3 coding DNA: TGTGCCAGCAGCGCCCCAGGGGTGTCCAGGAATGAGCAGTTCTTC.